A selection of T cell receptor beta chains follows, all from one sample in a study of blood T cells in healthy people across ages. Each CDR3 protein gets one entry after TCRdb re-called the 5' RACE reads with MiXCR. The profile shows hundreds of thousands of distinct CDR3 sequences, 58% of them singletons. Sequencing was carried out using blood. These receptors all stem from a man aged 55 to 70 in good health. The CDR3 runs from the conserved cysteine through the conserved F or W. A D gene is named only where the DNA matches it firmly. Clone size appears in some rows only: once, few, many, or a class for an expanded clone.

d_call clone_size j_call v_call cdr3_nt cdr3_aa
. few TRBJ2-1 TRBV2 TGTGCCAGCAGTGCCCGGGGGCACTCCTACAATGAGCAGTTCTTC CASSARGHSYNEQFF
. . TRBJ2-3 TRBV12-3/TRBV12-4 TGTGCCAGCAGTTTGGGCGGGCCCCGGGATACGCAGTATTTT CASSLGGPRDTQYF
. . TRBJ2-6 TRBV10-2 TGCGCCAGCAGTGAGGTGATCCCAGGGGTCGGGGCCAACGTCCTGACTTTC CASSEVIPGVGANVLTF
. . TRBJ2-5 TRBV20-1 TGCAGTGCTCTCGTGGGTAGCCAAGAGACCCAGTACTTC CSALVGSQETQYF
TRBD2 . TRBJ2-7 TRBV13 TGTGCCAGCAGCTTGGGGCGCAGCGGGGGTTCCTACGAGCAGTACTTC CASSLGRSGGSYEQYF
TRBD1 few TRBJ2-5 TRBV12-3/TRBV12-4 TGTGCCAGCAGTTTCCAGGGGGCCGGGGAGACCCAGTACTTC CASSFQGAGETQYF
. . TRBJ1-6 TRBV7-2 TGTGCCAGCAGCGTACAGGGTGGGTCACCCCTCCACTTT CASSVQGGSPLHF
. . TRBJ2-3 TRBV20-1 TGCAGTGCTAGATTCGCCGCGCGGGGCACAGATACGCAGTATTTT CSARFAARGTDTQYF
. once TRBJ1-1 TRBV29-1 TGCAGCGTTGAGCTGAACACTGAAGCTTTCTTT CSVELNTEAFF
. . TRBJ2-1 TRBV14 TGTGCCAGCAGCCAGCCGAACCAGGACAATGAGCAGTTCTTC CASSQPNQDNEQFF
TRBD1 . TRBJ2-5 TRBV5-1 TGCGCCAGCAGCTTGGAAGGACAGGGATTGAAGACCCAGTACTTC CASSLEGQGLKTQYF
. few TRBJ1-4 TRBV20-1 TGCAGTGCTAGAGATGGGGGGACTAATGAAAAACTGTTTTTT CSARDGGTNEKLFF
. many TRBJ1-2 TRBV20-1 TGCAGTGCCAGACCCGGGCAGGGAAACTATGGCTACACCTTC CSARPGQGNYGYTF
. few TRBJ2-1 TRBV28 TGTGCCAGCAGTCCAGGACAGATTAATGAGCAGTTCTTC CASSPGQINEQFF
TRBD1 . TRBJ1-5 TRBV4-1 TGCGCCAGCAGCCAAGCCCCCGACAGGGGTAATCAGCCCCAGCATTTT CASSQAPDRGNQPQHF
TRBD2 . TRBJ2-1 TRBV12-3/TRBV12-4 TGTGCCAGCACCATTACGGGGCGGGGGGTGAACAGTGAGCAGTTCTTC CASTITGRGVNSEQFF
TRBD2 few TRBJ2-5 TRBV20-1 TGCAGTGCTAGAGATCTCGAGCGGGGCCAAGAGACCCAGTACTTC CSARDLERGQETQYF
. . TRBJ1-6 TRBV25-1 TGTGCCAGCAGTGAATCCTCCCAGGGGCTTTCACCCCTCCACTTT CASSESSQGLSPLHF
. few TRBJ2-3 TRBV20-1 TGCAGTGCCGCTAGGACAGACGATACGCAGTATTTT CSAARTDDTQYF
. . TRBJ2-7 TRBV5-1 TGCGCCAGCAGCTTGGTTCTAGGGGGTTACGAGCAGTACTTC CASSLVLGGYEQYF
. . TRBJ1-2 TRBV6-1 TGTGCCAGCAGTGAAACCACAGGGACTCACTATGGCTACACCTTC CASSETTGTHYGYTF
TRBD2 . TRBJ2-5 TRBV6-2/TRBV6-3 TGTGCCAGCAGTTACCCCTCCGGTGGCGGGGGAAAGACCCAGTACTTC CASSYPSGGGGKTQYF